These 11 T cell receptor beta chains were sequenced from one sample in a study of radiation and T cells in renal cell carcinoma. Treatment given: 15 Gy SBRT to primary tumor, nephrectomy 4 weeks later. Some clones are missing from TCRdb's copy, which holds only in-frame ones; the method was immunoSEQ multiplex PCR. This table holds about 9,200 clones, roughly 50% found once. The sequencing here drew on tumor tissue, taken from a patient whose treatment included radiotherapy and nephrectomy. The receptors derive from a man aged 55-75 years with renal cell carcinoma.

The chain recombines TRBV4-3 with TRBJ1-1; TRBD1 matches at 9 bases. The CDR3 length is 14 residues. In germline, CDR1 is LGHNA, CDR2 YSLEER. V lost 1 base and J lost 7; bases outside the gene matches: 4. The CDR3 sequence is CASSQVTGQGEAFF. The CDR3 region has the DNA TGCGCCAGCAGCCAAGTCACGGGACAGGGTGAAGCTTTCTTT.

This chain uses TRBV6-5 with TRBJ1-1, with D tentatively TRBD1 (5 bases). The V end lost 0 bases, the J end lost 2 bases, and 7 bases lay between the germline ends. The CDR3 sequence is 14 residues long. Germline CDR1 reads MNHEY; CDR2 reads SVGAGI. The CDR3 DNA reads TGTGCCAGCAGTTACTCAGGGGCCAACACTGAAGCTTTCTTT. Translation gives CASSYSGANTEAFF.

The rearrangement uses TRBV5-1 and TRBJ2-7; 8 bases are a match to TRBD2. This CDR3 comprises 15 residues. With V trimmed by 5 bases and J by 0 bases, 7 bases remained unmatched. CDR1 and CDR2 from the germline V gene are SGHRS and YFSETQ. The CDR3 sequence is CASRPTSGSSYEQYF. The CDR3 DNA reads as TGCGCCAGCAGGCCCACTAGCGGAAGCTCCTACGAGCAGTACTTC. The entire variable domain, with the rest obtained from reference TRBV5-1 and TRBJ2-7, is as follows: KAGVTQTPRYLIKTRGQQVTLSCSPISGHRSVSWYQQTPGQGLQFLFEYFSETQRNKGNFPGRFSGRQFSNSRSEMNVSTLELGDSALYLCASRPTSGSSYEQYFGPGTRLTVT.

The genes are TRBV28 and TRBJ2-7; D is possibly TRBD2 (5 bases). The CDR3 extends over 15 amino acids. Trimming cost V 6 bases and J 4 bases, with 19 bases left between them. Germline assignment: CDR1 MDHEN and CDR2 SYDVKM. The CDR3 DNA is TGTGCCAGCAGGATCTCCGGCCCCTCGGGGTACGAGCAGTACTTC. Its protein is CASRISGPSGYEQYF.

The chain employs TRBV27 and TRBJ2-1, with TRBD2 matching over 13 bases. The CDR3 spans 16 residues. Germline CDR1 is MNHEY and CDR2 is SMNVEV (reference sequence). J lost 7 bases, V lost 7 bases, and 10 bases had no gene match. The CDR3 nucleotides are TGTGCCAGCACCCCTGGGACTAGCGGGATCCAGAATGAGCAGTTCTTC. The encoded protein is CASTPGTSGIQNEQFF.

This clone was observed a few times. The chain combines TRBV6-5 with TRBJ1-3; no clear D. CDR3 length equals 13 residues. In germline, CDR1 is MNHEY, CDR2 SVGAGI. The V end was cut by 2 bases, the J end by 0 bases, with 2 bases between. CDR3 DNA sequence: TGTGCCAGCAGTTACAACTCTGGAAACACCATATATTTT. This codes for CASSYNSGNTIYF.

The chain combines TRBV28 with TRBJ2-7, with TRBD2 matching 7 bases. The germline V gene encodes CDR1 MDHEN and CDR2 SYDVKM. This CDR3 comprises 15 residues. The J segment lost 4 bases and the V segment lost 7 bases, leaving 13 bases of the junction unmatched. CDR3 sequence: CASKVAAGVSYEQYF. The CDR3 DNA follows: TGTGCCAGCAAAGTGGCGGCGGGAGTCTCGTACGAGCAGTACTTC.

This clone is medium-sized in the sample. The chain employs TRBV2 and TRBJ1-1, with a possible D match to TRBD1 (5 bases). V was pared by 1 base and J by 7 bases, with 19 bases between. The CDR3 has 16 residues. Germline V CDR1 and CDR2: SNHLY, FYNNEI. This chain's CDR3 is CASSEGSPNRGIEAFF. The CDR3 DNA reads as TGTGCCAGCAGTGAAGGTTCCCCCAACCGGGGCATTGAAGCTTTCTTT.

This chain connects TRBV21-1 to TRBJ2-7; TRBD2 was called by the table and not checked on the DNA. TRBV21-1 is classified as a pseudogene. This CDR3 contains 16 residues. CDR3 bases: TGTGCCAGCAGCAAAGAGAGGGGACTAGCGAAAGGCGGGCAGTACTTC. The encoded protein is CASSKERGLAKGGQYF.

This clone was seen a few times. The sample has other DNA sequences that encode this CDR3 too. J is TRBJ2-2 and V is TRBV18; D gene uncertain. Germline V gene sequence: CDR1 KGHSH, CDR2 LQKENI. This CDR3 is built from 15 residues. V was trimmed by 3 bases and J by 2 bases, leaving 10 bases between them. DNA for the CDR3: TGTGCCAGCTCACCGCCCCGTGGCAACACCGGGGAGCTGTTTTTT. It codes for CASSPPRGNTGELFF.

This clone appeared a single time. The genes are TRBV28 and TRBJ1-1, with D perhaps TRBD1 (6 bases). The V end lost 1 base, the J end lost 10 bases, and 28 bases lay between the germline ends. Germline values: CDR1 MDHEN, CDR2 SYDVKM. The CDR3 contains 18 residues. CDR3 DNA: TGTGCCAGCAGTTTATCTTTACCCCTCTTTCAGGGGTCCATGGGAGCTTTCTTT. It yields the protein CASSLSLPLFQGSMGAFF. The full variable domain, with the rest looked up from reference TRBV28 and TRBJ1-1, is DVKVTQSSRYLVKRTGEKVFLECVQDMDHENMFWYRQDPGLGLRLIYFSYDVKMKEKGDIPEGYSVSREKKERFSLILESASTNQTSMYLCASSLSLPLFQGSMGAFFGQGTRLTVV.